This record covers a single T cell receptor beta chain. These data come from a study of shared clonotypes between healthy human individuals. Study summary: Three CD4 naive, three CD4 memory, two CD8 naive and one CD8 memory plate were used per donor.

There are 16 residues in the CDR3. Trimming removed 0 bases at V and 5 bases at J, with 17 bases between. Germline assignment: CDR1 SGHRS and CDR2 YFSETQ. Deep-level assay runs were performed. Clones were read by immunoSEQ multiplex PCR, and TCRdb kept only the in-frame ones, dropping some. The profile shows 800,000 or so clones, roughly 96% of them singletons. Cells designated naive CD8 were CD45RO-negative and were positively selected for CCR7, with terminally differentiated effector memory CD45RA+ cells excluded. Sequenced sample: naive CD8+ T cells sorted from blood. The sequence was collected from a man aged 25 to 40 in good health. The rearrangement uses TRBV5-1 and TRBJ2-5; no firm D call. The CDR3 coding sequence is TGCGCCAGCAGCTTGGCAATGGGCAGATCCGGGGAGACCCAGTACTTC. This sequence encodes CASSLAMGRSGETQYF.